This T cell receptor (beta chain) was documented in a study of T cell responses to AZD1222 COVID-19 vaccine. Of note for this clone: The antigen is unknown.

Study observations and caveats: Increases in Spike-specific TCR breadth and depth were seen after two AZD1222 doses. Baseline seropositivity occurred in only a handful of AZD1222 recipients. Donors, mostly white British, included more females; clonal diversity was possibly underestimated. With dominance at 160-218 and 743-854, vaccine-associated CD4 TCRs spanned spike.

Assay used: immunoSEQ multiplex PCR; TCRdb lists only in-frame clones, some missing. Among around 120,000 clones, approximately 83% were seen once, and the ten largest hold roughly 3.9%. The sample was peripheral blood, taken on day 0 of MenACWY control vaccination. The clonotype comes from an adult in good health.

CDR3 sequence reads: CASSQRTGNYEQYF. CDR3 sequence (DNA): TGTGCCAGCAGTCAACGGACAGGGAACTACGAGCAGTACTTC. The chain uses TRBV6-5 and TRBJ2-7; 8 bases agree with TRBD1. Germline V gene data show CDR1 as MNHEY and CDR2 as SVGAGI. The CDR3 is 14 residues long. V lost 5 bases and J lost 3; bases outside the gene matches: 6.